This TCR beta chain was sequenced during a study of response to subunit inactivated influenza vaccine. Study-level points and caveats: The authors suggested that every seasonal influenza vaccination recruits few new T cells.

One entry per CDR3 protein, called by TCRdb with MiXCR from the RT-PCR reads. Among approximately 500,000 distinct CDR3 sequences listed, 10% to 15% were seen once. A few counts support this clonotype. Its antigen is unknown. In germline, CDR1 is MNHEY, CDR2 SVGAGI. V shed 10 bases and J shed 5 bases, with 15 bases lying between them. CDR3 length equals 12 residues. V usage is TRBV6-5 and J usage is TRBJ2-7; D remains ambiguous. The specimen was PBMCs from blood, collected about 40 days after vaccination. This TCR was sampled from a man in his fifties who received an inactivated influenza vaccine. The CDR3: CATTWGRDEQYF. For the CDR3, the DNA is TGTGCCACCACTTGGGGAAGGGACGAGCAGTACTTC.